Below are 9 T cell receptor beta chains sequenced from a single sample in a study of breast tumors, draining lymph nodes, adjacent tissues. TCRdb ran MiXCR on the multiplex PCR reads and lists one entry per CDR3 protein. The data show 190,000 or so distinct CDR3 sequences, 25% to 40% seen once. Axillary draining lymph nodes of breast cancer patients supplied the node samples. Source material: axillary lymph node tissue. The receptors originated from a female donor with breast cancer. Some clones in this sample may be carry-over from other donors' samples.

Concerning this clonotype itself: Being one base from a much bigger clone, this may be a read error. A read error is likely, as this CDR3 ends without the conserved phenylalanine or tryptophan. Because the CDR3's place on the DNA is in doubt, the DNA is left out and the CDR3 is given as listed by TCRdb. The chain carries TRBV7-9 and TRBJ2-5; TRBD2 was called by the table and not checked on the DNA. The germline V gene encodes CDR1 SEHNR and CDR2 FQNEAQ (reference sequence). Counting both end residues, the CDR3 totals 14 amino acids. The CDR3 spells CASSLVAGGETQHL.

The chain recombines TRBV12-3 or TRBV12-4 with TRBJ2-7; 8 bases match TRBD2. The CDR3 contains 13 residues. Trimming at V came to 5 bases and at J to 4 bases, leaving 4 bases not matched to a gene. In DNA, the CDR3 is TGTGCCAGCAGTGGGGCTAGCGGGTACGAGCAGTACTTC. Amino acids: CASSGASGYEQYF.

This clonotype occurred many times. The J gene is TRBJ2-3, the V gene TRBV11-2; D uncertain. Germline V CDR1 and CDR2: SGHAT, FQNNGV. V lost 0 bases and J lost 2, with 12 bases in between. The CDR3 is 16 amino acids. The CDR3 coding sequence is TGTGCCAGCAGCTTAGATCAGGATAGAACCACAGATACGCAGTATTTT. Its translation: CASSLDQDRTTDTQYF.

This clonotype was seen only a few times. This chain connects TRBV9 to TRBJ1-1; 7 bases map to TRBD1. The CDR3 consists of 12 residues. CDR1 and CDR2 from the germline V gene are SGDLS and YYNGEE. J lost 8 bases, V lost 4 bases, and 5 bases had no gene match. DNA for the CDR3: TGTGCCAGCAGCCTCCCGGGACAGGAAGCTTTCTTT. Its protein product is CASSLPGQEAFF.

This clonotype was observed at least ten times. This chain joins TRBV28 and TRBJ2-7; D perhaps matches TRBD1 (6 bases). V was clipped by 2 bases and J by 1 base, with 9 bases between them. Germline lookup yields CDR1 MDHEN and CDR2 SYDVKM. This CDR3 has 14 amino acids. The CDR3 DNA reads as TGTGCCAGCAGTTTACCCACAGGGTCCTACGAGCAGTACTTC. This translates into CASSLPTGSYEQYF.

This clonotype was observed at least ten times. V gene TRBV15 combines with J gene TRBJ2-3; 7 bases fit TRBD1. Germline CDR1 and CDR2: LNHNV and YYDKDF (reference sequence). There are 16 residues in the CDR3. Germline trimming cut 5 bases from V and 2 bases from J; bases unmatched to any gene: 10. CDR3 in amino acids: CATSLRTGGITDTQYF. The CDR3 nucleotides are TGTGCCACCAGCCTCCGGACAGGCGGAATCACAGATACGCAGTATTTT.

The chain uses TRBV29-1 and TRBJ1-2, with a possible D match to TRBD1 (5 bases). The germline gives CDR1 SQVTM, CDR2 ANQGSEA. The CDR3 is 13 residues long. The germline V and J ends were trimmed by 4 bases and 8 bases, with 17 bases remaining between them. The CDR3 nucleotides are TGCAGCGTTGTTTACTACTTAGGGGAGGGCTACACCTTC. It yields the protein CSVVYYLGEGYTF.

The V and J genes are TRBV28 and TRBJ2-1; 11 nucleotides match TRBD1. Germline assignment: CDR1 MDHEN and CDR2 SYDVKM. The CDR3 runs 14 residues. Germline trimming cut 5 bases from V and 15 bases from J; bases unmatched to any gene: 12. The CDR3 DNA follows: TGTGCCAGCAGTGAGGGGACAGGGGGTTTGAGACTGTTCTTC. Its protein product is CASSEGTGGLRLFF.

This chain connects TRBV6-5 to TRBJ2-3; D ambiguous. This CDR3 region has 15 residues. The germline CDR1 and CDR2 sequences are MNHEY and SVGAGI. Trimming removed 2 bases from V and 8 bases from J, with 17 bases in between. The CDR3: CASSYDGPPAGTQYF. Written as DNA, the CDR3 is TGTGCCAGCAGTTACGACGGACCCCCCGCCGGTACGCAGTATTTT.